The 30 T cell receptor beta chains presented below share a single source sample, sequenced in a study of control samples from healthy donors and cancer patients. Libraries were prepared by immunoSEQ multiplex PCR; TCRdb keeps only in-frame clonotypes and omits some of them. The table lists about 80,000 clones, less than 90% of them singletons. The sample taken for sequencing was blood. Every receptor here comes from a woman aged 60-70 years in good health.

J is TRBJ2-2 and V is TRBV7-9; D not certain. CDR3 length: 12 amino acids. Germline CDR1 and CDR2: SEHNR and FQNEAQ (reference sequence). Deletions cut 5 bases from V and 5 bases from J, with 6 bases between. The CDR3 sequence: CASSHSTGELFF. CDR3 nucleotides: TGTGCCAGCAGCCACAGTACCGGGGAGCTGTTTTTT.

The chain has TRBV18 and TRBJ2-1; D tentatively reads TRBD1 or TRBD2 (6 bases each). This CDR3 spans 16 amino acids. V was clipped by 0 bases and J by 5 bases, with 14 bases between them. Germline assignment: CDR1 KGHSH and CDR2 LQKENI. The CDR3 loop reads CASSPPNRRGDNEQFF. In DNA form, the CDR3 reads TGTGCCAGCTCACCACCGAACAGGAGGGGGGACAATGAGCAGTTCTTC.

The chain combines TRBV30 with TRBJ2-5; unclear D gene. CDR3 length: 13 residues. V gave up 1 base and J gave up 4 bases, with 10 bases separating them. Germline lookup yields CDR1 GTSNPN and CDR2 SVGIG (reference sequence). CDR3 in amino acids: CAWSGVESETQYF. In nucleotides, the CDR3 is TGTGCCTGGAGTGGGGTCGAGTCAGAGACCCAGTACTTC.

The V and J genes are TRBV30 and TRBJ2-3; D not resolved. The germline V and J ends were trimmed by 0 bases and 1 base, with 11 bases remaining between them. This CDR3 has 15 amino acids. From germline, CDR1 is GTSNPN and CDR2 SVGIG (reference sequence). The DNA of the CDR3 is TGTGCCTGGAGTGTAGGCTTTTTCGGCACAGATACGCAGTATTTT. This encodes CAWSVGFFGTDTQYF.

The DNA for the CDR3 is TGTGCCAGCAGCTCCTCCCCGGTCCATAATTCACCCCTCCACTTT. Translated: CASSSSPVHNSPLHF. The chain recombines TRBV5-6 with TRBJ1-6; D is unresolved. This CDR3 contains 15 residues. V was pared by 3 bases and J by 5 bases, with 12 bases between. Looked up from germline, CDR1 is SGHDT and CDR2 is YYEEEE.

The CDR3 loop is CASSTPGRLNTEAFF. CDR3 nucleotide sequence: TGTGCCAGCAGCACACCGGGACGGTTGAACACTGAAGCTTTCTTT. The chain links TRBV5-4 to TRBJ1-1; weak D call: TRBD1 (5 bases). Trimming pared 4 bases from V and 0 bases from J, leaving 13 bases between. Germline V gene lookup returns CDR1 SGHNT and CDR2 YYREEE (reference sequence). The CDR3 is 15 residues long.

The chain joins TRBV7-2 to TRBJ2-1; 10 bases map to TRBD2. V lost 1 base, J lost 4 bases, and 1 base stayed unmatched. CDR3 size: 15 residues. CDR1 and CDR2 (germline): SGHTA, FQGNSA. The CDR3 DNA sequence: TGTGCCAGCAGCTTAGTAGCGGGAGGATACAATGAGCAGTTCTTC. Protein product: CASSLVAGGYNEQFF.

The chain couples TRBV2 to TRBJ2-3; tentative D call: TRBD2 (7 bases). Trimming left V 6 bases short and J 4 bases short, with 11 bases between. Per the germline V gene, CDR1 is SNHLY and CDR2 is FYNNEI. The CDR3 contains 13 residues. The CDR3 spells CASSWGGPDTQYF. CDR3 coding DNA: TGTGCCAGCAGCTGGGGGGGCCCAGATACGCAGTATTTT. Based on the CDR3 plus reference TRBV2 and TRBJ2-3, the full variable domain is EPEVTQTPSHQVTQMGQEVILRCVPISNHLYFYWYRQILGQKVEFLVSFYNNEISEKSEIFDDQFSVERPDGSNFTLKIRSTKLEDSAMYFCASSWGGPDTQYFGPGTRLTVL.

V is TRBV9 and J is TRBJ1-1; D gene uncertain. Germline V CDR1 and CDR2: SGDLS, YYNGEE. The CDR3 is 14 amino acids. V lost 1 base and J 1 base, leaving 8 bases between the germline ends. In nucleotides, the CDR3 is TGTGCCAGCAGCGTAAGGGCAGGGAACACTGAAGCTTTCTTT. Amino acid sequence: CASSVRAGNTEAFF.

The V and J genes are TRBV6-5 and TRBJ2-7, with D perhaps TRBD2 (7 bases). Germline assignment: CDR1 MNHEY and CDR2 SVGAGI. The CDR3 loop spans 12 amino acids. V shed 11 bases and J shed 6 bases, with 17 bases lying between them. CDR3 sequence (DNA): TGTGCCGCGCGGAGGGGGGAGGGCGAGCAGTACTTC. It codes for CAARRGEGEQYF.

This rearrangement joins TRBV6-1 to TRBJ2-7; D remains ambiguous. The CDR3 extends over 13 amino acids. Germline CDR1 is MNHNS and CDR2 is SASEGT. Deletions cut 1 base from V and 3 bases from J, with 7 bases between. CDR3 region: CASSEVGYYEQYF. CDR3 nucleotides: TGTGCCAGCAGTGAAGTCGGCTACTACGAGCAGTACTTC.

The CDR3 DNA is TGCGCCAGCAGCCAGCTATTATCATCAGCGGGGGGTTCCTACGAGCAGTACTTC. Translated: CASSQLLSSAGGSYEQYF. The chain has TRBV4-1 and TRBJ2-7, with 9 bases identical to TRBD2. CDR1 MGHRA and CDR2 YSYEKL come from the germline V gene. The trim removed 3 bases at V and 1 base at J, leaving 13 bases unmatched. CDR3 size: 18 residues.

The genes are TRBV19 and TRBJ2-4; D gene uncertain. With 5 bases removed from V and 0 bases from J, the gap between germline ends came to 17 bases. The CDR3 loop spans 17 amino acids. Germline V CDR1 and CDR2: LNHDA, SQIVND (reference sequence). CDR3 nucleotide sequence: TGTGCCAGTAGTCCCCAGGAAGGGCGAGGAGCCAAAAACATTCAGTACTTC. Its translation is CASSPQEGRGAKNIQYF.

The table lists this clone with a count of one. This chain links TRBV25-1 with TRBJ2-3, with D possibly matching TRBD2 (5 bases). This CDR3 is 15 amino acids long. V gave up 0 bases and J gave up 3 bases, with 10 bases separating them. CDR1 and CDR2 (germline): MGHDK, SYGVNS. The CDR3 DNA reads TGTGCCAGCAGTGAATATGCGGGTAGAACAGATACGCAGTATTTT. Its translation is CASSEYAGRTDTQYF.

The V call is TRBV4-1, the J call TRBJ2-5, with 9 bases matching TRBD1. J gave up 5 bases and V 4 bases, and 5 bases lay outside the gene matches. The CDR3 is 14 amino acids. Germline CDR1 and CDR2: MGHRA and YSYEKL. The CDR3 region is CASSRTGAGETQYF. CDR3 DNA: TGCGCCAGCAGCCGGACAGGGGCGGGGGAGACCCAGTACTTC.

This clone was picked up a small number of times. The gene calls are TRBV5-8 and TRBJ1-5; D is perhaps TRBD1 (5 bases). CDR1 and CDR2 (germline): SGHTS, YDEGEE. V lost 2 bases, J lost 2 bases, and 14 bases lay in between. CDR3 length equals 16 residues. CDR3 coding DNA: TGTGCCAGCAGCTTAGTTTATGGGGACGGCAATCAGCCCCAGCATTTT. This translates into CASSLVYGDGNQPQHF.

The V call is TRBV6-6, the J call TRBJ2-7; 7 nucleotides align to TRBD1. This CDR3 is 13 amino acids long. Germline V gene data show CDR1 as MNHNY and CDR2 as SVGAGI (reference sequence). V shed 9 bases, J shed 0 bases, and the junction held 5 bases outside the gene matches. The DNA for the CDR3 is TGTGCCAGTAACAGGGGCAGCTCCTACGAGCAGTACTTC. Its translation is CASNRGSSYEQYF.

The J gene is TRBJ2-2, the V gene TRBV3-1 (or the pseudogene TRBV3-2), with TRBD1 matching 9 bases. Per germline, CDR1 LGHDT and CDR2 YNNKEL (reference sequence). The CDR3 spans 14 residues. V lost 11 bases, J lost 5 bases, and 9 bases stayed unmatched. DNA of the CDR3: TGTGCCTCAAGGGACAGGGAGGTAACCGGGGAGCTGTTTTTT. Translating gives CASRDREVTGELFF.

The V gene is TRBV2, the J gene TRBJ1-1; D unclear. CDR1 and CDR2 from the germline V gene are SNHLY and FYNNEI. The V end lost 9 bases, the J end lost 4 bases, and 15 bases lay between the germline ends. The CDR3 totals 13 residues. In DNA form, the CDR3 reads TGTGCCAGTATCCGCAGCGCCGGCACTGAAGCTTTCTTT. Its protein product is CASIRSAGTEAFF.

The chain combines TRBV3-1 (or the pseudogene TRBV3-2) with TRBJ1-2; D not resolved. V lost 4 bases to trimming and J lost 2 bases, with 14 bases between them. The CDR3 totals 15 residues. Looked up from germline, CDR1 is LGHDT and CDR2 is YNNKEL (reference sequence). The CDR3 DNA reads TGTGCCAGCAGCCGCCTGGGATGGGTGAACTATGGCTACACCTTC. The encoded protein is CASSRLGWVNYGYTF.

This clone was observed once. V gene TRBV15 combines with J gene TRBJ1-5; no firm D call. V lost 1 base and J lost 6, with 4 bases in between. The CDR3 runs to 12 residues. Germline V gives CDR1 LNHNV, CDR2 YYDKDF (reference sequence). The CDR3 region is CATSRVAQPQHF. The CDR3 nucleotides are TGTGCCACCAGCAGAGTGGCTCAGCCCCAGCATTTT.

CDR3 bases: TGTGCCAGCAGCCAAGTGGGTCCTAGCGGGGCTCCCACAGATACGCAGTATTTT. Amino acid sequence: CASSQVGPSGAPTDTQYF. The chain links TRBV3-1 (or the pseudogene TRBV3-2) to TRBJ2-3; 9 nucleotides align to TRBD2. The ends lost 1 base at V and 2 bases at J; junction bases unmatched: 10. The CDR3 is 18 amino acids. Germline V CDR1 and CDR2: LGHDT, YNNKEL (reference sequence).

The V gene is TRBV4-1, the J gene TRBJ2-2, with D uncertain. V shed 0 bases and J shed 4 bases, with 15 bases lying between them. Germline CDR1 and CDR2: MGHRA and YSYEKL. The CDR3 has 17 residues. The CDR3 DNA follows: TGCGCCAGCAGCCAAGATTTTAGCCCGTGGAGCACCGGGGAGCTGTTTTTT. It specifies CASSQDFSPWSTGELFF.

This sequence joins TRBV5-4 and TRBJ2-1; TRBD2 aligns across 8 bases. CDR1 and CDR2 (germline): SGHNT, YYREEE (reference sequence). The CDR3 loop spans 13 amino acids. V lost 4 bases and J lost 9; bases outside the gene matches: 6. CDR3 coding DNA: TGTGCCAGCAGCCCCGCCGGGGGGGCTGAGCAGTTCTTC. Translation gives CASSPAGGAEQFF.

The J gene is TRBJ2-1, the V gene TRBV18, with D possibly being TRBD2 (5 bases). V lost 1 base and J lost 15, with 10 bases in between. The CDR3 runs to 11 residues. Germline CDR1 and CDR2: KGHSH and LQKENI. CDR3 sequence (DNA): TGTGCCAGCTCACCACAGGGCGGGCGGTTCTTC. This encodes CASSPQGGRFF.

The chain recombines TRBV6-6 with TRBJ1-2, with D unclear. This CDR3 comprises 13 residues. Per the germline V gene, CDR1 is MNHNY and CDR2 is SVGAGI (reference sequence). Trimming left V 2 bases short and J 8 bases short, with 12 bases between. The CDR3: CASSYPKDGGYTF. The CDR3 DNA reads as TGTGCCAGCAGTTACCCCAAGGACGGAGGCTACACCTTC.

V usage is TRBV7-2 and J usage is TRBJ2-7; TRBD2 agrees at 14 bases. CDR3 length: 19 amino acids. The J segment lost 7 bases and the V segment lost 1 base, leaving 15 bases of the junction unmatched. Germline CDR1 reads SGHTA; CDR2 reads FQGNSA. The CDR3 DNA is TGTGCCAGCAGCTTAGTGGGGACTAGCGGGAGTGGAGGATCGAGTGAGCAGTACTTC. Residues: CASSLVGTSGSGGSSEQYF.

This clone has just one count. The rearrangement uses TRBV5-1 and TRBJ2-7; 12 positions match TRBD2. From germline, CDR1 is SGHRS and CDR2 YFSETQ. The length of the CDR3 is 16 residues. V lost 4 bases to trimming and J lost 3 bases; unmatched junction nucleotides: 8. CDR3 nucleotides: TGCGCCAGCAGCGGAGGACTAGCGGGAAAGGTCTACGAGCAGTACTTC. This codes for CASSGGLAGKVYEQYF.

The chain employs TRBV5-3 and TRBJ1-5, with D tentatively TRBD1 (5 bases). TRBV5-3 is classed as an ORF, of uncertain function. Trimming took off 0 bases at V and 0 bases at J, with 13 bases between the two ends. This CDR3 has 17 residues. In DNA, the CDR3 is TGTGCCAGAAGCTTGGCATTAGGGGTAGGTAGCAATCAGCCCCAGCATTTT. It encodes CARSLALGVGSNQPQHF.

The rearrangement links TRBV12-3 or TRBV12-4 to TRBJ1-2; D gene ambiguous. The CDR3 is made up of 12 amino acids. V lost 6 bases to trimming and J lost 7 bases, with 12 bases between them. CDR3 loop: CASSKGIGGYTF. CDR3 coding DNA: TGTGCCAGCAGCAAAGGGATTGGTGGCTACACCTTC.